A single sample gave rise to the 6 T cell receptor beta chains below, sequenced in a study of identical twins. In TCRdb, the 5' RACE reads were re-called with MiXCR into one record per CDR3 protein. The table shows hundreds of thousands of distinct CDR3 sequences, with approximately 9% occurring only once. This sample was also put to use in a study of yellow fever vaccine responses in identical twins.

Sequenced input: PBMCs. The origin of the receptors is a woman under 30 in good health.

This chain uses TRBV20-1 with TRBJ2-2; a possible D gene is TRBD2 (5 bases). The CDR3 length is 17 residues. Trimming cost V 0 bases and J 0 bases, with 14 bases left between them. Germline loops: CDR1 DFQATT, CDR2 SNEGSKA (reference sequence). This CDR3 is CSARDGLTGSNTGELFF. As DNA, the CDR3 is TGCAGTGCTAGAGATGGTTTGACGGGGTCGAACACCGGGGAGCTGTTTTTT.

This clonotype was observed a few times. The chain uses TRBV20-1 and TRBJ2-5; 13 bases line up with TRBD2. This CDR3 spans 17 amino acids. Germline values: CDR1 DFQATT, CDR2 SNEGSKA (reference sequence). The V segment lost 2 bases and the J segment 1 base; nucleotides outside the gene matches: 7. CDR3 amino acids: CSARRTSGSPRQETQYF. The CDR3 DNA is TGCAGTGCTAGAAGGACTAGCGGGAGCCCCCGCCAAGAGACCCAGTACTTC.

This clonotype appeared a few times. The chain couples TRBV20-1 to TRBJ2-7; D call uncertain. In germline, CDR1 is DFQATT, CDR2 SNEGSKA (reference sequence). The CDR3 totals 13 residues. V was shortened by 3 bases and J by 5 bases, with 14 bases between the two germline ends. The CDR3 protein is CSARAPRSHEQYF. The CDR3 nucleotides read TGCAGTGCTAGGGCCCCTCGTAGCCACGAGCAGTACTTC.

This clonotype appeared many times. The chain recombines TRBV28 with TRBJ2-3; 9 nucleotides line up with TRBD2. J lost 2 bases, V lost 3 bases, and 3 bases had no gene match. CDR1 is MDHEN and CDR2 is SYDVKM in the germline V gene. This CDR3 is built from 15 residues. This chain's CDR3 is CASSLGGRVTDTQYF. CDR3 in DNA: TGTGCCAGCAGTTTGGGCGGGAGGGTCACAGATACGCAGTATTTT.

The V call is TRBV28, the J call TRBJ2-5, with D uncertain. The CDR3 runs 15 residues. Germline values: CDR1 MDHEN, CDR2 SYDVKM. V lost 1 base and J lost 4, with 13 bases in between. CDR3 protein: CASSLFGVVGETQYF. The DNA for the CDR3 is TGTGCCAGCAGTTTATTTGGGGTGGTTGGAGAGACCCAGTACTTC. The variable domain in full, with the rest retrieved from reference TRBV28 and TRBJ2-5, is DVKVTQSSRYLVKRTGEKVFLECVQDMDHENMFWYRQDPGLGLRLIYFSYDVKMKEKGDIPEGYSVSREKKERFSLILESASTNQTSMYLCASSLFGVVGETQYFGPGTRLLVL.

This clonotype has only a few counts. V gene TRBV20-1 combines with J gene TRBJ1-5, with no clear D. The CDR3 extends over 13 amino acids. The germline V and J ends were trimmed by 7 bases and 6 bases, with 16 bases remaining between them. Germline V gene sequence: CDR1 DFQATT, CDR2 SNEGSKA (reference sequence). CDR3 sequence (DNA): TGCAGTGTAGGTCTCGGTCATGCTCAGCCCCAGCATTTT. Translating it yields CSVGLGHAQPQHF.